These 6 T cell receptor beta chains originate from one sample sequenced in a study of Tregs in tolerant kidney transplant recipients. Assay used: immunoSEQ multiplex PCR; TCRdb lists only in-frame clones, some missing. The data contain 95,000 or so clones, 93% of them singletons. The nonmyeloablative bone marrow transplants came from related graft donors, with transient mixed chimerism. This material consisted of CD4+ T cells from blood (PBMCs), taken 12 months after the transplant. The receptors here all came from a human patient who received a combined kidney and bone marrow transplant. These T cells may partly come from the graft donor.

The V and J genes are TRBV28 and TRBJ1-4; D may be TRBD1 (5 bases). The CDR3 covers 13 residues. Germline CDR1 MDHEN, CDR2 SYDVKM. The V end was cut by 7 bases, the J end by 4 bases, with 10 bases between. Here the CDR3 DNA reads TGTGCCAGCACGACAGAAGATAATGAAAAACTGTTTTTT. Protein: CASTTEDNEKLFF.

This sequence joins TRBV7-2 and TRBJ1-2, with a weak D call TRBD1 (6 bases). The CDR3 runs to 15 residues. Per germline, CDR1 SGHTA and CDR2 FQGNSA. The V end was cut by 1 base, the J end by 2 bases, with 11 bases between. CDR3 DNA sequence: TGTGCCAGCAGCTTAGAGGGCAGGGGCAACTATGGCTACACCTTC. It codes for CASSLEGRGNYGYTF.

This clone was picked up one time. V is TRBV2 and J is TRBJ2-5; possible D gene TRBD1, 6 bases. There are 14 residues in the CDR3. Trimming pared 6 bases from V and 4 bases from J, leaving 15 bases between. CDR1 is SNHLY and CDR2 is FYNNEI in the germline V gene. This CDR3 is CASSDTGLGETQYF. CDR3 coding DNA: TGTGCCAGCAGCGATACAGGGCTCGGAGAGACCCAGTACTTC.

The DNA for the CDR3 is TGTGCCAGCAGCCAAGAACGGTTGCAGGGTCGAGAAAAACTGTTTTTT. As protein: CASSQERLQGREKLFF. The rearrangement joins TRBV14 to TRBJ1-4; tentative D call: TRBD1 (5 bases). The V gene's germline CDR1 is SGHDN and CDR2 FVKESK. V shed 0 bases and J shed 8 bases, with 16 bases lying between them. This CDR3 contains 16 residues.

This clone was picked up one time. CDR3 in amino acids: CASSPLRQVSGNTIYF. In DNA form, the CDR3 reads TGTGCCAGCTCACCACTACGACAGGTCTCTGGAAACACCATATATTTT. The V gene is TRBV18, the J gene TRBJ1-3; the D gene is possibly TRBD1 (6 bases). Germline values: CDR1 KGHSH, CDR2 LQKENI. Trimming left V 1 base short and J 0 bases short, with 10 bases between. The CDR3 spans 16 residues.

This chain links TRBV7-9 with TRBJ2-1, with D perhaps TRBD1 (5 bases). CDR1 SEHNR and CDR2 FQNEAQ come from the germline V gene (reference sequence). The CDR3 extends over 14 amino acids. V lost 1 base and J lost 7, with 11 bases in between. The chain's CDR3 is CASSLEGLGNEQFF. DNA of the CDR3: TGTGCCAGCAGCTTAGAGGGGTTGGGGAATGAGCAGTTCTTC.